Following are 30 T cell receptor beta chains from one sample sequenced in a study of monozygotic twins with inflammatory bowel disease. TCRdb re-called the 5' RACE reads; every CDR3 protein appears as one record, without DNA. The sample's table shows under 200,000 distinct CDR3 sequences. Sequenced sample: blood. These receptors were collected from a human donor with ulcerative colitis or Crohn's disease, or a healthy co-twin of an affected twin (not recorded which).

The genes are TRBV12-3 or TRBV12-4 and TRBJ2-5; TCRdb returns TRBD2, unconfirmable since there is no DNA. The CDR3 contains 16 residues. The CDR3 loop reads CASSLVGTSTKETQYF.

The gene calls are TRBV5-1 and TRBJ2-7. CDR1 SGHRS and CDR2 YFSETQ come from the germline V gene. The CDR3 is 12 amino acids. Here the CDR3 reads CASSYYSYEQYF.

The V gene is TRBV5-1, the J gene TRBJ2-7. This CDR3 region has 15 residues. Germline assignment: CDR1 SGHRS and CDR2 YFSETQ. The CDR3 here is CASSLGLPTPYEQYF.

The rearrangement links TRBV25-1 to TRBJ2-7. CDR1 is MGHDK, CDR2 SYGVNS, per germline. CDR3 length: 14 residues. CDR3 region: CASSAARSSYEQYF.

The chain uses TRBV7-9 and TRBJ2-7. CDR1 SEHNR and CDR2 FQNEAQ come from the germline V gene (reference sequence). There are 15 residues in the CDR3. The CDR3 loop reads CASSLGGQPVYEQYF.

V usage is TRBV5-1 and J usage is TRBJ2-7; TCRdb's D call, TRBD1, is unchecked because there is no DNA. The CDR3 loop spans 13 amino acids. CDR1 is SGHRS, CDR2 YFSETQ, per germline. CDR3 amino acids: CASNRGGGYEQYF.

J is TRBJ2-7 and V is TRBV6-6. Germline lookup yields CDR1 MNHNY and CDR2 SVGAGI (reference sequence). There are 12 residues in the CDR3. CDR3 in amino acids: CAISEPPGEQYF.

This chain joins TRBV18 and TRBJ2-7. There are 12 residues in the CDR3. Germline values: CDR1 KGHSH, CDR2 LQKENI. The CDR3: CANSSSSYEQYF.

The chain couples TRBV15 to TRBJ2-5; TCRdb lists TRBD1, though no DNA is available to test this call. The CDR3 has 16 amino acids. Germline loops: CDR1 LNHNV, CDR2 YYDKDF (reference sequence). CDR3 region: CATSRDLLGTGETQYF.

This chain uses TRBV14 with TRBJ1-2. Per the germline V gene, CDR1 is SGHDN and CDR2 is FVKESK. This CDR3 is built from 13 residues. CDR3 region: CASSQDANYGYTF.

This rearrangement joins TRBV5-1 to TRBJ2-7; the TCRdb D gene call, TRBD1, has no DNA to confirm it. The CDR3 runs 15 residues. The V gene's germline CDR1 is SGHRS and CDR2 YFSETQ. The CDR3 spells CASSPRGDSSYEQYF.

The chain links TRBV27 to TRBJ2-1. The germline gives CDR1 MNHEY, CDR2 SMNVEV (reference sequence). CDR3 length: 16 amino acids. The CDR3: CASSLEGSRTYNEQFF.

The CDR3 protein is CASSLVSGSGADTQYF. The chain combines TRBV7-9 with TRBJ2-3; TCRdb picks TRBD1, but there is no DNA to check that call. The CDR3 is 16 residues long. Germline V gene data show CDR1 as SEHNR and CDR2 as FQNEAQ (reference sequence). The variable domain in full, with the rest retrieved from reference TRBV7-9 and TRBJ2-3, is DTGVSQNPRHKITKRGQNVTFRCDPISEHNRLYWYRQTLGQGPEFLTYFQNEAQLEKSRLLSDRFSAERPKGSFSTLEIQRTEQGDSAMYLCASSLVSGSGADTQYFGPGTRLTVL.

J is TRBJ2-1 and V is TRBV28; TCRdb designates TRBD1, a call that cannot be tested without DNA. This CDR3 has 17 amino acids. Germline-derived CDR1 and CDR2 are MDHEN and SYDVKM. The CDR3 here is CASSLPRGQISYNEQFF.

The V gene is TRBV20-1, the J gene TRBJ2-5; the TRBD2 assignment by TCRdb is unverifiable without DNA. CDR1 DFQATT and CDR2 SNEGSKA come from the germline V gene (reference sequence). The CDR3 loop spans 17 amino acids. Here the CDR3 reads CSAPPGLAGGGRETQYF.

The rearrangement joins TRBV7-2 to TRBJ2-1; TCRdb returns TRBD1, unconfirmable since there is no DNA. The CDR3 consists of 13 residues. Germline V gene data show CDR1 as SGHTA and CDR2 as FQGNSA. The CDR3 sequence: CASSSRPPNEQFF. The full variable domain, rest sourced from reference TRBV7-2 and TRBJ2-1, is GAGVSQSPSNKVTEKGKDVELRCDPISGHTALYWYRQSLGQGLEFLIYFQGNSAPDKSGLPSDRFSAERTGGSVSTLTIQRTQQEDSAVYLCASSSRPPNEQFFGPGTRLTVL.

The chain employs TRBV2 and TRBJ2-2; TCRdb names TRBD1, which stays unverified in the absence of DNA. The germline V gene encodes CDR1 SNHLY and CDR2 FYNNEI. The CDR3 sequence is 16 residues long. The CDR3 sequence is CASDTHAPSNTGELFF.

The rearrangement joins TRBV7-9 to TRBJ2-3; TCRdb's D gene call, TRBD1, goes unchecked for lack of DNA. Germline assignment: CDR1 SEHNR and CDR2 FQNEAQ (reference sequence). CDR3 length: 16 residues. The CDR3 protein is CASSLGQGGGADTQYF.

The chain links TRBV5-1 to TRBJ2-3; no DNA is available, so the TRBD1 call from TCRdb remains unchecked. The CDR3 totals 15 residues. CDR1 is SGHRS, CDR2 YFSETQ, per germline. The CDR3 sequence: CASSREGRGGDTQYF.

The V and J genes are TRBV25-1 and TRBJ2-7; TCRdb selects TRBD2, and the lack of DNA leaves this call unchecked. CDR3 length: 13 residues. Germline CDR1 and CDR2: MGHDK and SYGVNS. The CDR3 here is CASSLATNYEQYF.

The chain joins TRBV24-1 to TRBJ2-5; TCRdb's assignment of TRBD2 cannot be checked, as there is no DNA. Germline V gene sequence: CDR1 KGHDR, CDR2 SFDVKD. The CDR3 loop spans 16 amino acids. CDR3 sequence: CATSDPGLAAQETQYF.

The chain employs TRBV5-1 and TRBJ2-7; TCRdb selects TRBD2, and the lack of DNA leaves this call unchecked. The CDR3 extends over 17 amino acids. The germline CDR1 and CDR2 sequences are SGHRS and YFSETQ. This CDR3 reads CASGLGPSSGSLYEQYF.

The chain joins TRBV12-3 or TRBV12-4 to TRBJ2-7; TCRdb reports TRBD2, a call that lacks DNA to check it against. CDR3 length: 15 residues. CDR3 protein: CASRNPGLAGNEQYF.

The chain uses TRBV20-1 and TRBJ2-2; TCRdb's D call, TRBD1, is unchecked because there is no DNA. This CDR3 has 13 amino acids. From germline, CDR1 is DFQATT and CDR2 SNEGSKA (reference sequence). CDR3 region: CSASFQGTGELFF.

CDR3 sequence: CASSLQGVGLAVNEQFF. This chain links TRBV7-9 with TRBJ2-1; TCRdb reports TRBD2, a call that lacks DNA to check it against. The CDR3 covers 17 residues. Germline-derived CDR1 and CDR2 are SEHNR and FQNEAQ (reference sequence).

CDR3 amino acids: CASSLVRSGRTEAFF. V usage is TRBV11-2 and J usage is TRBJ1-1. Germline V gives CDR1 SGHAT, CDR2 FQNNGV. This CDR3 region has 15 residues.

The chain has TRBV11-2 and TRBJ2-2; absent DNA, TCRdb's TRBD2 call cannot be checked. Germline V gives CDR1 SGHAT, CDR2 FQNNGV. The CDR3 covers 17 residues. CDR3 region: CATTSIRLAANTGELFF. Complete variable domain (other parts from reference TRBV11-2 and TRBJ2-2): EAGVAQSPRYKIIEKRQSVAFWCNPISGHATLYWYQQILGQGPKLLIQFQNNGVVDDSQLPKDRFSAERLKGVDSTLKIQPAKLEDSAVYLCATTSIRLAANTGELFFGEGSRLTVL.

V gene TRBV7-2 combines with J gene TRBJ1-2. In germline, CDR1 is SGHTA, CDR2 FQGNSA. CDR3 length equals 16 residues. The CDR3 loop is CASSLDPSTRGRGYTF.

The chain carries TRBV18 and TRBJ1-1. CDR3 length: 14 amino acids. CDR1 is KGHSH, CDR2 LQKENI, per germline. The CDR3 sequence: CASSPVGSDTEAFF.

V gene TRBV12-3 or TRBV12-4 combines with J gene TRBJ2-1; TCRdb's D gene call, TRBD1, goes unchecked for lack of DNA. The CDR3 has 17 amino acids. CDR3 loop: CASSSDRPPRSTNEQFF.